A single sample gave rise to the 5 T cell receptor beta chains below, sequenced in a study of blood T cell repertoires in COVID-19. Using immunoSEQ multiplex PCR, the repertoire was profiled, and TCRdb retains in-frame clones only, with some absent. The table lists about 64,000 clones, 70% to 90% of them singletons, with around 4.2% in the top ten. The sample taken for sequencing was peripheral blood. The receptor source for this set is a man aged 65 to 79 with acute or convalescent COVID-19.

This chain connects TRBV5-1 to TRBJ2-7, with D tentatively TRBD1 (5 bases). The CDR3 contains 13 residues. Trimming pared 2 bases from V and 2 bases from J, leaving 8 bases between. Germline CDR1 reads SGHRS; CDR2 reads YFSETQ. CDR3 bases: TGCGCCAGCAGCTTCGACAGAACCTACGAGCAGTACTTC. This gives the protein CASSFDRTYEQYF.

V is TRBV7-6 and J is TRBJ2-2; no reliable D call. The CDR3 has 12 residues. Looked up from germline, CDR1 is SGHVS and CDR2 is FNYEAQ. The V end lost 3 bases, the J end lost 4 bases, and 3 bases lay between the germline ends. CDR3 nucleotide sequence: TGTGCCAGCAGCTTCTCCACCGGGGAGCTGTTTTTT. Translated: CASSFSTGELFF.

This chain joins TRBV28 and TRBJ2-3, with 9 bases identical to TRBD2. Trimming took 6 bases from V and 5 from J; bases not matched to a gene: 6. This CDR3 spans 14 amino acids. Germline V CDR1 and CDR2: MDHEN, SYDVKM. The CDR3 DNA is TGTGCCAGCAGCCGCGGGGGGGCTGAAGATACGCAGTATTTT. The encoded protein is CASSRGGAEDTQYF.

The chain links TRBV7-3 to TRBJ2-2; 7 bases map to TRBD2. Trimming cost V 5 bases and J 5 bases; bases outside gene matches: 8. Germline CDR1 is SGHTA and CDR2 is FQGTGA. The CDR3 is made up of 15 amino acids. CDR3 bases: TGTGCCAGCAGCCCTTGGACTAGGGGTACCGGGGAGCTGTTTTTT. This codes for CASSPWTRGTGELFF.

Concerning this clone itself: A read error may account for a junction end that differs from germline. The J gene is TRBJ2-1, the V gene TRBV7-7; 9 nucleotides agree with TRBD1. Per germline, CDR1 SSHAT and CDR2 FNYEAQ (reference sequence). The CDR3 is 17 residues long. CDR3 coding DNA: TGTGCTAGCAGCATACGCTCCGGGACAGGGATTGGGAATGAGCAGTTCTTC. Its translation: CASSIRSGTGIGNEQFF.